Below, 27 T cell receptor beta chains from the same sample are listed, as sequenced in a study of blood T cell repertoires in COVID-19 (dated by TCRdb to the early 2020s). Library prep was done by the immunoSEQ multiplex PCR assay. TCRdb re-hosts the immuneACCESS table, in-frame sequences only. Its copies lack some clones; in the studies checked, an unresolved V gene accounts for under half of them, and the cause for the rest is not known. The sample yields 300,000 to 450,000 clones; 85% to 90% were counted once. The ten largest clones take up more than 0.95% of the sample. Sequencing was performed on PBMCs or T cells enriched from blood (not recorded which). All receptors derive from a woman aged 18-29 years who had recovered from COVID-19.

This chain joins TRBV11-2 and TRBJ1-6; D is possibly TRBD1 (5 bases). V lost 1 base to trimming and J lost 7 bases, with 11 bases between them. CDR3 length: 15 residues. The V gene's germline CDR1 is SGHAT and CDR2 FQNNGV. This CDR3 is CASSLVGRENSPLHF. CDR3 sequence (DNA): TGTGCCAGCAGCTTAGTGGGGCGAGAGAATTCACCCCTCCACTTT.

The rearrangement uses TRBV27 and TRBJ1-4; D is ambiguous. Germline CDR1 is MNHEY and CDR2 is SMNVEV (reference sequence). This CDR3 contains 12 residues. Trimming took 8 bases from V and 4 from J, leaving 8 bases between them. This CDR3 reads CASGSLNEKLFF. CDR3 sequence (DNA): TGTGCCAGCGGTTCTCTTAATGAAAAACTGTTTTTT.

This rearrangement joins TRBV19 to TRBJ1-1; D gene uncertain. The CDR3 has 13 amino acids. Deletions cut 8 bases from V and 6 bases from J, with 16 bases between. CDR1 is LNHDA and CDR2 is SQIVND in the germline V gene (reference sequence). The CDR3 loop reads CASQTTYSPEAFF. CDR3 coding DNA: TGTGCCAGTCAGACGACATACAGCCCTGAAGCTTTCTTT.

V usage is TRBV4-1 and J usage is TRBJ2-3, with D perhaps TRBD2 (6 bases). The germline V gene has CDR1 MGHRA and CDR2 YSYEKL. With 0 bases removed from V and 4 bases from J, the gap between germline ends came to 11 bases. This CDR3 has 15 amino acids. For the CDR3, the DNA is TGCGCCAGCAGCCAAGAGGGCAGGGAGGCAGATACGCAGTATTTT. Its protein product is CASSQEGREADTQYF.

The V and J genes are TRBV9 and TRBJ2-4, with D possibly being TRBD2 (5 bases). The CDR3 spans 16 residues. Germline CDR1 SGDLS, CDR2 YYNGEE. Trimming pared 0 bases from V and 5 bases from J, leaving 15 bases between. CDR3 sequence (DNA): TGTGCCAGCAGCGTAGGTTTGAGGGAGACGGAAAACATTCAGTACTTC. As protein: CASSVGLRETENIQYF.

The gene calls are TRBV6-5 and TRBJ2-1; maybe TRBD1 (6 bases). Germline V gives CDR1 MNHEY, CDR2 SVGAGI. V was pared by 2 bases and J by 9 bases, with 14 bases between. CDR3 size: 14 residues. The CDR3 region is CASSYRTAHTEQFF. The DNA of the CDR3 is TGTGCCAGCAGTTACCGGACAGCCCACACTGAGCAGTTCTTC.

This chain joins TRBV6-5 and TRBJ1-2, with a tentative D call TRBD1 (5 bases). CDR3 length equals 12 residues. Deletions cut 6 bases from V and 4 bases from J, with 9 bases between. Germline CDR1 MNHEY, CDR2 SVGAGI. The CDR3 bases are TGTGCCAGCAGGCAGGGTTCCTATGGCTACACCTTC. It yields the protein CASRQGSYGYTF.

This clone was counted a few times. The chain carries TRBV4-1 and TRBJ2-7; TRBD2 agrees at 15 bases. The CDR3 covers 15 residues. Unmatched junction bases numbered 0, after V lost 1 base and J lost 5 bases. Germline V lookup: CDR1 MGHRA, CDR2 YSYEKL. The CDR3 coding sequence is TGCGCCAGCAGCCAAGGGACTAGCGGGGGGGACGAGCAGTACTTC. Translation: CASSQGTSGGDEQYF.

There are a few counts of this clone. This chain joins TRBV7-2 and TRBJ2-3; 12 positions agree with TRBD2. CDR3 length equals 19 residues. With V trimmed by 0 bases and J by 6 bases, 13 bases remained unmatched. Germline V gene sequence: CDR1 SGHTA, CDR2 FQGNSA. CDR3 coding DNA: TGTGCCAGCAGCTTAGCCATCTACATTCTAGCGGGGGGGCGCGATACGCAGTATTTT. Translating gives CASSLAIYILAGGRDTQYF.

This chain uses TRBV6-2 or TRBV6-3 with TRBJ2-5; D possibly corresponds to TRBD2 (6 bases). The V gene's germline CDR1 is MNHEY and CDR2 SVGEGT. The V end was cut by 6 bases, the J end by 5 bases, with 13 bases between. CDR3 length: 13 amino acids. CDR3 DNA sequence: TGTGCCAGCAGCTGGGGGGTCGGGGAGACCCAGTACTTC. It codes for CASSWGVGETQYF.

The rearrangement uses TRBV6-1 and TRBJ1-5, with 7 bases aligning to TRBD1. Germline trimming cut 2 bases from V and 0 bases from J; bases unmatched to any gene: 7. The CDR3 runs 17 residues. Germline assignment: CDR1 MNHNS and CDR2 SASEGT. In DNA form, the CDR3 reads TGTGCCAGCAGTGAACGGGACAGTGGATATAGCAATCAGCCCCAGCATTTT. This sequence encodes CASSERDSGYSNQPQHF.

For this clone: The sample carries other DNA sequences with the same CDR3. The gene calls are TRBV7-2 and TRBJ1-2; weak D call: TRBD1 (5 bases). V lost 1 base to trimming and J lost 2 bases, with 11 bases between them. Per germline, CDR1 SGHTA and CDR2 FQGNSA. The CDR3 extends over 15 amino acids. The CDR3 bases are TGTGCCAGCAGCTTAGGGCAGGGACTAAACTATGGCTACACCTTC. It yields the protein CASSLGQGLNYGYTF.

The chain joins TRBV24-1 to TRBJ2-1; 9 bases are a match to TRBD1. Trimming removed 4 bases from V and 8 bases from J; junction bases left unmatched: 8. There are 15 residues in the CDR3. Germline V CDR1 and CDR2: KGHDR, SFDVKD. DNA of the CDR3: TGTGCCACCAGTGACGGGGACAGGGAGGGGGATGAGCAGTTCTTC. This sequence encodes CATSDGDREGDEQFF.

The chain employs TRBV15 and TRBJ1-6; D may be TRBD1 (5 bases). V was shortened by 0 bases and J by 11 bases, with 17 bases between the two germline ends. This CDR3 is 16 amino acids long. Germline V gives CDR1 LNHNV, CDR2 YYDKDF (reference sequence). In DNA, the CDR3 is TGTGCCACCAGCAGAGATCAGGAGTCCCGGGGGACACCCCTCCACTTT. Protein: CATSRDQESRGTPLHF.

The chain couples TRBV19 to TRBJ2-7; maybe TRBD2 (6 bases). V was cut by 4 bases and J by 1 base, with 11 bases left in between. This CDR3 spans 14 amino acids. CDR1 and CDR2 from the germline V gene are LNHDA and SQIVND (reference sequence). The CDR3 DNA reads TGTGCCAGTAGTAAAGCAGGGAGGTCCTACGAGCAGTACTTC. Translation gives CASSKAGRSYEQYF.

The rearrangement uses TRBV10-3 and TRBJ1-2; TRBD1 agrees at 10 bases. V dropped 9 bases and J dropped 4; count of bases not matched to a gene: 5. The CDR3 contains 13 residues. CDR1 and CDR2 (germline): ENHRY, SYGVKD. The CDR3 DNA sequence: TGTGCCATACGGGACAGGGGCCCCTATGGCTACACCTTC. Its protein product is CAIRDRGPYGYTF.

This sequence joins TRBV28 and TRBJ1-5; TRBD1 matches 8 bases. This CDR3 comprises 13 residues. CDR1 and CDR2 from the germline V gene are MDHEN and SYDVKM. The ends lost 8 bases at V and 4 bases at J; junction bases unmatched: 4. CDR3 in amino acids: CASRWTGNQPQHF. In DNA form, the CDR3 reads TGTGCCAGCCGGTGGACAGGGAATCAGCCCCAGCATTTT.

The chain couples TRBV3-1 (or the pseudogene TRBV3-2) to TRBJ2-1; tentative D call: TRBD2 (7 bases). V dropped 2 bases and J dropped 10 bases, with 18 bases sitting between them. This CDR3 has 15 amino acids. The germline CDR1 and CDR2 sequences are LGHDT and YNNKEL (reference sequence). CDR3 in amino acids: CASSQIGGGDGEQFF. The CDR3 DNA sequence: TGTGCCAGCAGCCAAATAGGCGGGGGCGACGGAGAGCAGTTCTTC.

The CDR3 DNA reads TGCGCCAGCAGCTTAGGTCTCGAGGAGATGAACACTGAAGCTTTCTTT. Its translation: CASSLGLEEMNTEAFF. V gene TRBV5-1 combines with J gene TRBJ1-1; D unresolved. Trimming pared 2 bases from V and 0 bases from J, leaving 14 bases between. The CDR3 is made up of 16 amino acids. CDR1 is SGHRS and CDR2 is YFSETQ in the germline V gene.

The chain recombines TRBV5-4 with TRBJ1-2; unclear D gene. Germline assignment: CDR1 SGHNT and CDR2 YYREEE (reference sequence). There are 13 residues in the CDR3. Trimming stripped 1 base from V and 6 bases from J, with 10 bases between. The DNA for the CDR3 is TGTGCCAGCAGCTTGCCCCCTCAGAATGGCTACACCTTC. This encodes CASSLPPQNGYTF.

The chain employs TRBV5-1 and TRBJ1-2; the D is unclear. The V gene lost 3 bases and the J gene lost 0 bases, with 12 bases spanning the gap. Per germline, CDR1 SGHRS and CDR2 YFSETQ. This CDR3 contains 15 residues. The CDR3 protein is CASSYDNPSNYGYTF. The CDR3 nucleotides are TGCGCCAGCAGCTACGACAACCCTTCTAACTATGGCTACACCTTC.

This clone turned up a few times. CDR3 in amino acids: CASSPFGTEAFF. The CDR3, as DNA: TGTGCCAGCAGCCCTTTCGGGACAGAAGCTTTCTTT. The chain has TRBV3-1 (or the pseudogene TRBV3-2) and TRBJ1-1; possible D gene TRBD1, 6 bases. V gave up 4 bases and J gave up 8 bases, with 11 bases separating them. The CDR3 runs 12 residues. The germline gives CDR1 LGHDT, CDR2 YNNKEL (reference sequence).

This chain joins TRBV29-1 and TRBJ1-1, with no clear D. V was clipped by 6 bases and J by 1 base, with 9 bases between them. This CDR3 has 12 residues. Germline V gene sequence: CDR1 SQVTM, CDR2 ANQGSEA. This chain's CDR3 is CSVSSGNTEAFF. Written as DNA, the CDR3 is TGCAGCGTATCCTCGGGGAACACTGAAGCTTTCTTT.

V is TRBV13 and J is TRBJ2-5, with D tentatively TRBD2 (7 bases). The CDR3 sequence is 14 residues long. The germline V gene has CDR1 PRHDT and CDR2 FYEKMQ (reference sequence). V lost 4 bases to trimming and J lost 4 bases, with 13 bases between them. CDR3 sequence: CASSSWGGGETQYF. CDR3 DNA: TGTGCCAGCAGCTCCTGGGGGGGCGGAGAGACCCAGTACTTC.

The chain employs TRBV6-5 and TRBJ2-3; D is uncertain. CDR1 and CDR2 from the germline V gene are MNHEY and SVGAGI. This CDR3 spans 14 amino acids. V was trimmed by 4 bases and J by 0 bases, leaving 8 bases between them. The DNA of the CDR3 is TGTGCCAGCAGTTTCCTCCCCAGCACAGATACGCAGTATTTT. Residues: CASSFLPSTDTQYF.

The chain couples TRBV28 to TRBJ1-5; D call uncertain. V lost 2 bases and J lost 0, with 8 bases in between. The CDR3 runs to 15 residues. The germline V gene has CDR1 MDHEN and CDR2 SYDVKM. CDR3: CASSLRPNSNQPQHF. CDR3 nucleotides: TGTGCCAGCAGTTTACGTCCTAATAGCAATCAGCCCCAGCATTTT. The full variable domain, its missing parts supplied by reference TRBV28 and TRBJ1-5, is DVKVTQSSRYLVKRTGEKVFLECVQDMDHENMFWYRQDPGLGLRLIYFSYDVKMKEKGDIPEGYSVSREKKERFSLILESASTNQTSMYLCASSLRPNSNQPQHFGDGTRLSIL.

The chain uses TRBV30 and TRBJ2-1; 7 bases are a match to TRBD1. The CDR3 loop spans 12 amino acids. CDR1 is GTSNPN, CDR2 SVGIG, per germline (reference sequence). The CDR3 sequence: CAEGAAYNEQFF. The DNA of the CDR3 is TGTGCAGAGGGGGCGGCGTACAATGAGCAGTTCTTC.